Listed below are T cell receptor beta chains from one sample, sequenced in a study of somatic mutations in cytotoxic T cells in rheumatoid arthritis. Some clones are missing from TCRdb's copy, which holds only in-frame ones; the method was immunoSEQ multiplex PCR. The sample records approximately 20,000 clones, about 85% being singletons. The material sequenced was CD8+ T cells sorted from blood. Receptors were obtained from a woman in her thirties or forties with rheumatoid arthritis. Each CDR3 is given with its conserved first and last residue. The D gene is left open where the match is weak. The size of a clone is reported for some rows only, either as once, few or many, or as a class for expanded clones.

j_call clone_size d_call v_call cdr3_nt cdr3_aa
TRBJ2-5 once - TRBV5-3 TGTGCCAGAAGTGTAGGGGGAGAGACCCAGTACTTC CARSVGGETQYF
TRBJ1-1 - - TRBV15 TGTGCCACCAGCGCCCTGACAGTGAACACTGAAGCTTTCTTT CATSALTVNTEAFF
TRBJ2-7 - - TRBV5-1 TGCGCCAGCAGCTTGGCCGGAGGGGTAGCGGCCAAAATTTCCTACGAGCAGTACTTC CASSLAGGVAAKISYEQYF
TRBJ1-3 - TRBD1 TRBV5-1 TGCGCCAGCAGCCAGTCCTTGACAGGGGGAAACACCATATATTTT CASSQSLTGGNTIYF
TRBJ2-2 - - TRBV5-6 TGTGCCAGCAGCTTTATAATGACAGAATACACCGGGGAGCTGTTTTTT CASSFIMTEYTGELFF
TRBJ2-3 - - TRBV18 TGTGCCAGCTCACCATGGGCGGGGGCTAGCACAGATACGCAGTATTTT CASSPWAGASTDTQYF
TRBJ2-7 - - TRBV4-1 TGCGCCAGCAGCCAAGAGGGACTTGCCTCCTACGAGCAGTACTTC CASSQEGLASYEQYF
TRBJ1-2 - TRBD1 TRBV19 TGTGCCAGTAGTATAGACCGGACAGGTCGAGATGGCTACACCTTC CASSIDRTGRDGYTF
TRBJ1-2 - TRBD1 TRBV6-1 TGTGCCAGCAACCTACAGGGGAACGGCTATGGCTACACCTTC CASNLQGNGYGYTF
TRBJ2-1 - TRBD2 TRBV15 TGTGCCACCAGCAGAGGATTTGTGGGGGGGACGGAATACAATGAGCAGTTCTTC CATSRGFVGGTEYNEQFF
TRBJ2-3 - - TRBV7-8 TGTGCCAGCAGCTTAGTTTTAAGCACAGATACGCAGTATTTT CASSLVLSTDTQYF
TRBJ2-7 - TRBD2 TRBV11-1 TGTGCCAGCAGCGCCACCCTAGCGGGAGGCCCCTACGAGCAGTACTTC CASSATLAGGPYEQYF
TRBJ1-2 - TRBD1 TRBV19 TGTGCCAGCCTTAATCAGGGGGCTGGAGGCTACACCTTC CASLNQGAGGYTF
TRBJ2-1 - TRBD1 TRBV11-2 TGTGCCAGCAGCCCGACAGGGGGGCGAAACAATGAGCAGTTCTTC CASSPTGGRNNEQFF
TRBJ1-2 - - TRBV5-6 TGTGCCAGCAGCCAAGGACTTGGCTATGGCTACACCTTC CASSQGLGYGYTF
TRBJ2-3 - - TRBV16 TGTGCCAGCAGCCAAACAGGGCCGACAAGCACAGATACGCAGTATTTT CASSQTGPTSTDTQYF
TRBJ1-2 - - TRBV6-5 TGTGCCAGCAGTTACTCGAGACAGGACTATGGCTACACCTTC CASSYSRQDYGYTF
TRBJ2-3 - - TRBV6-5 TGTGCCAGCAGGACAACAGGGCGCACAGATACGCAGTATTTT CASRTTGRTDTQYF
TRBJ2-6 few TRBD2 TRBV4-1 TGCGCCAGCAGCCAAGTTGGACTAGCGGGGGATGGTGGGGCCAACGTCCTGACTTTC CASSQVGLAGDGGANVLTF
TRBJ1-1 - - TRBV7-8 TGTGCCAGCAGCAAAGGGGGACCCACTGAAGCTTTCTTT CASSKGGPTEAFF
TRBJ1-1 - - TRBV25-1 TGTGCCAGCAGTGATGTTGGGGGTCCGGGGGCTGAAGCTTTCTTT CASSDVGGPGAEAFF
TRBJ2-7 - - TRBV7-9 TGTGCCAGCAGCTCGCCTCCCTCGCGGGCGGGCAACGAGCAGTACTTC CASSSPPSRAGNEQYF
TRBJ1-1 - - TRBV4-2 TGTGCCAGCAGCCACGAGCCCGGACAGAACACTGAAGCTTTCTTT CASSHEPGQNTEAFF
TRBJ2-7 - TRBD2 TRBV13 TGTGCCGGCCGTCCTGCTAGCGGGGGCGAGCAGTACTTC CAGRPASGGEQYF
TRBJ2-3 - - TRBV30 TGTGCCTGGAGTGTACGCGGGGATACGCAGTATTTT CAWSVRGDTQYF
TRBJ2-1 - TRBD2 TRBV27 TGTGCCAGCAGAGGACCGGGACTAGCCAATGAGCAGTTCTTC CASRGPGLANEQFF
TRBJ2-3 - - TRBV4-1 TGCGCCAGCAGCCAAGACAGGGGAGGGGGCACAGATACGCAGTATTTT CASSQDRGGGTDTQYF
TRBJ1-2 once TRBD1 TRBV4-1 TGCGCCAGCAGCCAAGATGCAGGGGGCTATGGCTACACCTTC CASSQDAGGYGYTF
TRBJ2-3 - - TRBV2 TGTGCCAGCAGGCGGACAGGCGGGGTGTCAGATACGCAGTATTTT CASRRTGGVSDTQYF
TRBJ2-3 - - TRBV2 TGTGCCAGCAGTGCCGGTCGAGATACGCAGTATTTT CASSAGRDTQYF
TRBJ2-7 - - TRBV10-2 TGCGCCAGCAGCGCGGACTACTACGAGCAGTACTTC CASSADYYEQYF
TRBJ2-3 - TRBD1 TRBV27 TGTGCCAGCAGTTCCACAGGGGCCGCAGATACGCAGTATTTT CASSSTGAADTQYF
TRBJ2-1 - - TRBV5-6 TGTGCCAGCAGCCCCGATAGGAGAAACTCCTACAATGAGCAGTTCTTC CASSPDRRNSYNEQFF
TRBJ2-5 - - TRBV9 TGTGCCAGCAGCGTAGACGGGTACCCGCAAGAGACCCAGTACTTC CASSVDGYPQETQYF
TRBJ2-3 once TRBD2 TRBV10-1 TGCGCCAGCAGTGAGTCGTTGGTAGCGGGAGGGACAGATACGCAGTATTTT CASSESLVAGGTDTQYF